What follows are 17 T cell receptor beta chains derived from one specimen sequenced in a study of blood T cell repertoires in COVID-19. The repertoire was sequenced with immunoSEQ multiplex PCR; TCRdb's copy has only in-frame clones and lacks some. The sample records hundreds of thousands of clones, about 90% being singletons. Input material: peripheral blood. These receptors were taken from a man younger than 35 with COVID-19, enrolled during active disease.

Details on this clone: Other nucleotide sequences from this sample produce the same CDR3. The CDR3 reads CASRRDSGTEAFF. The CDR3 DNA is TGTGCCAGCAGACGGGACAGTGGCACTGAAGCTTTCTTT. This rearrangement joins TRBV2 to TRBJ1-1; 7 bases match TRBD1. V shed 6 bases, J shed 4 bases, and the junction held 5 bases outside the gene matches. The germline V gene encodes CDR1 SNHLY and CDR2 FYNNEI. The length of the CDR3 is 13 residues.

The chain is built from TRBV6-5 and TRBJ2-2, with 7 positions matching TRBD2. The trim removed 10 bases at V and 3 bases at J, leaving 11 bases unmatched. The CDR3 has 15 residues. From germline, CDR1 is MNHEY and CDR2 SVGAGI. The CDR3 bases are TGTGCCACAACCGAGTCTAGCGGATACACCGGGGAGCTGTTTTTT. Protein sequence: CATTESSGYTGELFF.

This sequence joins TRBV7-9 and TRBJ1-3; the D gene is possibly TRBD1 (5 bases). This CDR3 is 16 amino acids long. V dropped 6 bases and J dropped 4 bases, with 19 bases sitting between them. CDR1 is SEHNR and CDR2 is FQNEAQ in the germline V gene (reference sequence). As DNA, the CDR3 is TGTGCCAGCAGTCCGAACATTGCTGGGGCAGGAAACACCATATATTTT. It is translated as CASSPNIAGAGNTIYF. Complete variable domain (other parts from reference TRBV7-9 and TRBJ1-3): DTGVSQNPRHKITKRGQNVTFRCDPISEHNRLYWYRQTLGQGPEFLTYFQNEAQLEKSRLLSDRFSAERPKGSFSTLEIQRTEQGDSAMYLCASSPNIAGAGNTIYFGEGSWLTVV.

The rearrangement joins TRBV6-1 to TRBJ1-1; D gene unclear. The V end was cut by 1 base, the J end by 7 bases, with 7 bases between. The CDR3 has 12 residues. CDR1 and CDR2 from the germline V gene are MNHNS and SASEGT. CDR3 DNA sequence: TGTGCCAGCAGTGAAGGGAGGTTTGAAGCTTTCTTT. Its protein product is CASSEGRFEAFF.

Concerning this clone itself: One end of the junction fails to match germline, which may point to a read error. V and J are TRBV5-1 and TRBJ2-2, with TRBD1 matching over 7 bases. From germline, CDR1 is SGHRS and CDR2 YFSETQ. This CDR3 comprises 15 residues. The CDR3 reads CASSYETGSTGELFF. CDR3 DNA sequence: TGCGCCAGTAGCTACGAGACAGGGAGCACCGGGGAGCTGTTTTTT. Full variable domain (remainder filled in from reference TRBV5-1 and TRBJ2-2): KAGVTQTPRYLIKTRGQQVTLSCSPISGHRSVSWYQQTPGQGLQFLFEYFSETQRNKGNFPGRFSGRQFSNSRSEMNVSTLELGDSALYLCASSYETGSTGELFFGEGSRLTVL.

The CDR3 sequence: CASSLGLETQYF. CDR3 DNA: TGTGCCAGCAGCTTAGGTCTGGAGACCCAGTACTTC. The V and J genes are TRBV11-1 and TRBJ2-5; D not resolved. Trimming shortened V by 1 base and J by 5 bases, and 5 bases separated the two germline ends. Germline CDR1 reads SGHAT; CDR2 reads FQDESV (reference sequence). The length of the CDR3 is 12 residues.

The chain recombines TRBV12-3 or TRBV12-4 with TRBJ2-1, with D perhaps matching TRBD1 (5 bases). V was trimmed by 6 bases and J by 9 bases, leaving 12 bases between them. The CDR3 runs to 12 residues. CDR3 DNA: TGTGCCAGCAGCCAGGGATTTTTTGAGCAGTTCTTC. Encoded protein: CASSQGFFEQFF.

The gene calls are TRBV10-3 and TRBJ1-6, with 7 bases matching TRBD1. The CDR3 contains 14 residues. V shed 6 bases, J shed 5 bases, and the junction held 4 bases outside the gene matches. Germline V CDR1 and CDR2: ENHRY, SYGVKD. The chain's CDR3 is CAIRPGQNNSPLHF. CDR3 sequence (DNA): TGTGCCATCAGGCCGGGACAGAATAATTCACCCCTCCACTTT.

The CDR3: CASSQGYAGWETQYF. CDR3 in DNA: TGTGCCAGCAGCCAAGGGTACGCGGGATGGGAGACCCAGTACTTC. The chain combines TRBV3-1 (or the pseudogene TRBV3-2) with TRBJ2-5, with TRBD2 as a possible D gene (6 bases). V lost 1 base, J lost 5 bases, and 14 bases lay in between. The CDR3 extends over 15 amino acids. The germline V gene encodes CDR1 LGHDT and CDR2 YNNKEL (reference sequence).

The chain has TRBV29-1 and TRBJ2-3; D not certain. Germline V gene lookup returns CDR1 SQVTM and CDR2 ANQGSEA. The CDR3 is 13 residues long. The V end was cut by 6 bases, the J end by 2 bases, with 12 bases between. The CDR3 bases are TGCAGCGTGGGCGGAATCTACACAGATACGCAGTATTTT. Its translation is CSVGGIYTDTQYF.

The J gene is TRBJ1-6, the V gene TRBV2, with 9 positions matching TRBD1. The CDR3 contains 16 residues. The germline V gene encodes CDR1 SNHLY and CDR2 FYNNEI. The ends lost 6 bases at V and 7 bases at J; junction bases unmatched: 10. CDR3 sequence: CASRAPQGAENSPLHF. CDR3 coding DNA: TGTGCCAGCAGGGCACCACAGGGGGCTGAGAATTCACCCCTCCACTTT.

The chain uses TRBV5-1 and TRBJ2-1; D is possibly TRBD2 (5 bases). Per the germline V gene, CDR1 is SGHRS and CDR2 is YFSETQ. This CDR3 has 14 residues. Trimming took 2 bases from V and 1 from J, leaving 7 bases between them. The CDR3 region has the DNA TGCGCCAGCAGCTTCGGGGATTCCTACAATGAGCAGTTCTTC. Its translation is CASSFGDSYNEQFF.

This rearrangement joins TRBV9 to TRBJ2-5, with D tentatively TRBD2 (5 bases). In germline, CDR1 is SGDLS, CDR2 YYNGEE. The CDR3 sequence is 15 residues long. V lost 0 bases, J lost 1 base, and 10 bases lay in between. The CDR3 DNA follows: TGTGCCAGCAGCGTAGATAGACTACCCCAAGAGACCCAGTACTTC. It is translated as CASSVDRLPQETQYF.

The chain uses TRBV6-5 and TRBJ1-4, with TRBD1 as a possible D gene (5 bases). This CDR3 is 16 amino acids long. CDR1 and CDR2 (germline): MNHEY, SVGAGI. The germline V and J ends were trimmed by 2 bases and 7 bases, with 17 bases remaining between them. For the CDR3, the DNA is TGTGCCAGCAGTTACGGTGAGCCAGGGCCAGGTGAAAAACTGTTTTTT. Protein: CASSYGEPGPGEKLFF.

This chain joins TRBV11-3 and TRBJ2-7; 7 nucleotides match TRBD2. This CDR3 has 15 residues. J lost 4 bases, V lost 1 base, and 7 bases had no gene match. Looked up from germline, CDR1 is SGHNT and CDR2 is YENEEA. The CDR3 protein is CASSLGASGEYEQYF. The CDR3 DNA sequence: TGTGCCAGCAGCTTAGGGGCTAGCGGAGAATACGAGCAGTACTTC.

Only one count was recorded for this clone. This sequence joins TRBV11-3 and TRBJ2-7; possibly TRBD1 for D (6 bases). The V gene lost 6 bases and the J gene lost 7 bases, with 19 bases spanning the gap. Germline values: CDR1 SGHNT, CDR2 YENEEA. The CDR3 contains 14 residues. The CDR3 nucleotides are TGTGCCAGCAGTCTCTACAGGGCGGTTGGTGAGCAGTACTTC. This sequence encodes CASSLYRAVGEQYF.

The J gene is TRBJ2-3, the V gene TRBV5-1; 9 bases match TRBD2. Germline CDR1 is SGHRS and CDR2 is YFSETQ. The CDR3 contains 16 residues. Trimming cost V 5 bases and J 4 bases; bases outside gene matches: 11. CDR3 DNA sequence: TGCGCCAGCAGACTTCCTAGCGGGGCTCTGGCAGATACGCAGTATTTT. Translation: CASRLPSGALADTQYF.